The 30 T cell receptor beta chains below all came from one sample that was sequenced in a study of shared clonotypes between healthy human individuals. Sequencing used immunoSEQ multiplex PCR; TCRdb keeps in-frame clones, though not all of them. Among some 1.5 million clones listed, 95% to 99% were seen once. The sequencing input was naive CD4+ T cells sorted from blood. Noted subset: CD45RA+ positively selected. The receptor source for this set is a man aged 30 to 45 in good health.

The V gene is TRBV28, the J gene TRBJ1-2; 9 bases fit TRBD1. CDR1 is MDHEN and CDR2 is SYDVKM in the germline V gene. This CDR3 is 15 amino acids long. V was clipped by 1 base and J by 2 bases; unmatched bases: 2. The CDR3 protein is CASSLSGTGNYGYTF. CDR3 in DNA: TGTGCCAGCAGTTTATCAGGGACAGGGAACTATGGCTACACCTTC.

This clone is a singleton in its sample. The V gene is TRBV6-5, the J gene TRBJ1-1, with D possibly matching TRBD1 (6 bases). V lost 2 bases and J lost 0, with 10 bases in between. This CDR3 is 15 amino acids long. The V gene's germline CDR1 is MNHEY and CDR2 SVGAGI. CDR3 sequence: CASSYIGQMNTEAFF. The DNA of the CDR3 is TGTGCCAGCAGTTACATCGGACAGATGAACACTGAAGCTTTCTTT.

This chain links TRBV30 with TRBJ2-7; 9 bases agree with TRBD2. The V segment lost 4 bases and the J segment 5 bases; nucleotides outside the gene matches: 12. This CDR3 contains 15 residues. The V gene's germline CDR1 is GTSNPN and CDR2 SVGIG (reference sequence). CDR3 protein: CAWNPRLAGIHEQYF. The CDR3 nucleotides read TGTGCCTGGAATCCGCGGCTAGCGGGAATCCACGAGCAGTACTTC.

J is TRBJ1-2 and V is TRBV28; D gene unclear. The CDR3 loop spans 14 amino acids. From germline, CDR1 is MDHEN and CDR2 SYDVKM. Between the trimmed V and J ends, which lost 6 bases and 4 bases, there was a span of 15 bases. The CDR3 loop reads CASSLSVDGYGYTF. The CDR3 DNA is TGTGCCAGCAGCCTATCGGTGGACGGCTATGGCTACACCTTC.

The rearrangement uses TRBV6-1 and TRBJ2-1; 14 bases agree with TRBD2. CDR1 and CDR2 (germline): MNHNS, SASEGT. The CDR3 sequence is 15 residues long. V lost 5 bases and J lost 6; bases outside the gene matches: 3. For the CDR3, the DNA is TGTGCCAGCAGTCTGGGACTAGCGGGAGTCAATGAGCAGTTCTTC. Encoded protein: CASSLGLAGVNEQFF.

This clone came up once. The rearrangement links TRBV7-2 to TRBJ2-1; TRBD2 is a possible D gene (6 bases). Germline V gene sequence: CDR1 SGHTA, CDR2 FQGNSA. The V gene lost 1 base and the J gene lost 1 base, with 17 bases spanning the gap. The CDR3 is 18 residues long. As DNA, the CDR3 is TGTGCCAGCAGCTTAGTTGTCTCGGCTAGCGCGTCCTACAATGAGCAGTTCTTC. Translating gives CASSLVVSASASYNEQFF.

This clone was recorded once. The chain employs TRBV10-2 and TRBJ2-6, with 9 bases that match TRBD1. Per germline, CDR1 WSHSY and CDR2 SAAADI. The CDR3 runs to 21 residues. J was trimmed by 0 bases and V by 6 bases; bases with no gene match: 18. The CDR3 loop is CASRLNQGQGTPDSGANVLTF. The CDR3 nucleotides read TGCGCCAGCAGACTAAATCAAGGACAGGGGACCCCAGACTCTGGGGCCAACGTCCTGACTTTC.

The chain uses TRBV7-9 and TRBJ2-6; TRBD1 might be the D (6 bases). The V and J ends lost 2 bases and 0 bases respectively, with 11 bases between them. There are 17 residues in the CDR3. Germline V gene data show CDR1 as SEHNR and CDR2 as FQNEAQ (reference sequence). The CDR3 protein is CASSLMAGDSGANVLTF. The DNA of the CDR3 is TGTGCCAGCAGCTTAATGGCAGGGGACTCTGGGGCCAACGTCCTGACTTTC.

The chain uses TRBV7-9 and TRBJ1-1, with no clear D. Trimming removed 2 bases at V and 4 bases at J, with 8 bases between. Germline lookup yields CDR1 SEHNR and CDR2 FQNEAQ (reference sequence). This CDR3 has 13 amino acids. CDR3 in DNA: TGTGCCAGCAGCTTAAGGTCAAGCACTGAAGCTTTCTTT. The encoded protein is CASSLRSSTEAFF.

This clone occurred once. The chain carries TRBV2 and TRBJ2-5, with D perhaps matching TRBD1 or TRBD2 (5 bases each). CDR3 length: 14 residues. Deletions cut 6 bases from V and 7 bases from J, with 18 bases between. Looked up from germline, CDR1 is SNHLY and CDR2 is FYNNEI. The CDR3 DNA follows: TGTGCCAGCAGCCCCAATGTCAGGGAGTTGACCCAGTACTTC. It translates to CASSPNVRELTQYF.

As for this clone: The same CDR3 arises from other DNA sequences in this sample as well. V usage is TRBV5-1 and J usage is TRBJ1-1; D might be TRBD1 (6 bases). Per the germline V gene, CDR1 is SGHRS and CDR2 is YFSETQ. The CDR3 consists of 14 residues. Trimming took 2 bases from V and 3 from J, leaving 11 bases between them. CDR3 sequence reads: CASSFSGADTEAFF. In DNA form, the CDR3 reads TGCGCCAGCAGCTTCTCGGGGGCTGACACTGAAGCTTTCTTT. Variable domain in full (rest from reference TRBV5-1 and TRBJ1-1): KAGVTQTPRYLIKTRGQQVTLSCSPISGHRSVSWYQQTPGQGLQFLFEYFSETQRNKGNFPGRFSGRQFSNSRSEMNVSTLELGDSALYLCASSFSGADTEAFFGQGTRLTVV.

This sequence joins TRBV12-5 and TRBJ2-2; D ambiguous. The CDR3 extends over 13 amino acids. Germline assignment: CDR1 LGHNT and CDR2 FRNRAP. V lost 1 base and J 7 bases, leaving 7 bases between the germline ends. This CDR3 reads CASGLDAGGELFF. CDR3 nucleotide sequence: TGTGCTAGTGGTTTGGATGCCGGCGGGGAGCTGTTTTTT.

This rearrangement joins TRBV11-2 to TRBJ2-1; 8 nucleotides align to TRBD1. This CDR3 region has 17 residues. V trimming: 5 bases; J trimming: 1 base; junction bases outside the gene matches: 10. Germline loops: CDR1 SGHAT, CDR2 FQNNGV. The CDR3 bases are TGTGCCAGCAGCAACATCCACAGGGGGACATCCTACAATGAGCAGTTCTTC. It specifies CASSNIHRGTSYNEQFF.

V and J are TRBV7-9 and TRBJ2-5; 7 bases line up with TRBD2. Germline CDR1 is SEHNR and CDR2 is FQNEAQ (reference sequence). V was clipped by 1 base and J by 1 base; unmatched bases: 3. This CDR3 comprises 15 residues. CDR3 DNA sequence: TGTGCCAGCAGCTTAGAGGGAGGGGCCCAAGAGACCCAGTACTTC. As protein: CASSLEGGAQETQYF. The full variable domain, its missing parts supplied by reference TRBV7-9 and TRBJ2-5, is DTGVSQNPRHKITKRGQNVTFRCDPISEHNRLYWYRQTLGQGPEFLTYFQNEAQLEKSRLLSDRFSAERPKGSFSTLEIQRTEQGDSAMYLCASSLEGGAQETQYFGPGTRLLVL.

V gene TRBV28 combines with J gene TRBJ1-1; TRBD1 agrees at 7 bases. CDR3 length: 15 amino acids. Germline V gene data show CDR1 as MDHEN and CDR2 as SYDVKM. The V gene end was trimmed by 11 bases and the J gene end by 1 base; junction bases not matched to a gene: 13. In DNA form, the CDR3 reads TGTGCCCTATCGCGGCCGGGACAGCAGAACACTGAAGCTTTCTTT. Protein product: CALSRPGQQNTEAFF. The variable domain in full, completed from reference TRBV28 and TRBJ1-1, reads DVKVTQSSRYLVKRTGEKVFLECVQDMDHENMFWYRQDPGLGLRLIYFSYDVKMKEKGDIPEGYSVSREKKERFSLILESASTNQTSMYLCALSRPGQQNTEAFFGQGTRLTVV.

The CDR3 bases are TGTGCCAGCAGTTTAGCGCCGAGCTCCTACAATGAGCAGTTCTTC. Translated, it gives CASSLAPSSYNEQFF. The chain recombines TRBV6-6 with TRBJ2-1; TRBD2 might be the D (5 bases). The CDR3 is made up of 15 amino acids. CDR1 and CDR2 from the germline V gene are MNHNY and SVGAGI (reference sequence). Between the trimmed V and J ends, which lost 4 bases and 0 bases, there was a span of 10 bases.

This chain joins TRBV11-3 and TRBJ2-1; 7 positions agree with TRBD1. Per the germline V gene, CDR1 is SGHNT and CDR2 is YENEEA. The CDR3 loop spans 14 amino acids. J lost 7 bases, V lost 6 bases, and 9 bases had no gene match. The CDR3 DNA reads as TGTGCCAGCAGTTCCCCCGACAGGGTAAATGAGCAGTTCTTC. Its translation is CASSSPDRVNEQFF. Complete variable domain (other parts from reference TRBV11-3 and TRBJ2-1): EAGVVQSPRYKIIEKKQPVAFWCNPISGHNTLYWYLQNLGQGPELLIRYENEEAVDDSQLPKDRFSAERLKGVDSTLKIQPAELGDSAVYLCASSSPDRVNEQFFGPGTRLTVL.

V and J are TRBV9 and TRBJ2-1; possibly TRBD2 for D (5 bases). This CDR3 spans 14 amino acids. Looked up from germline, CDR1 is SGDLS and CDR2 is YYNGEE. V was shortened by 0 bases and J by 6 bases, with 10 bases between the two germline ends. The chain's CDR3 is CASSVEATTNEQFF. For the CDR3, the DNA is TGTGCCAGCAGCGTAGAAGCGACTACCAATGAGCAGTTCTTC.

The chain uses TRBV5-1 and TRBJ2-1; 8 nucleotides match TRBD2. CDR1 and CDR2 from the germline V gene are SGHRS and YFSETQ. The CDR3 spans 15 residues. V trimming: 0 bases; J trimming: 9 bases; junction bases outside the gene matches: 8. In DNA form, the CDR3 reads TGCGCCAGCAGCTTGGATTTAGCGGGATTGAGTGAGCAGTTCTTC. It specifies CASSLDLAGLSEQFF.

Written as DNA, the CDR3 is TGTGCCACCAGCCGAGGGACAGGGGGTACGAGTGAGCAGTTCTTC. It yields the protein CATSRGTGGTSEQFF. This chain links TRBV15 with TRBJ2-1; 11 bases fit TRBD1. After removal of 5 bases from V and 9 bases from J, the junction contained 9 bases not matched to a gene. The CDR3 covers 15 residues. Germline V lookup: CDR1 LNHNV, CDR2 YYDKDF (reference sequence).

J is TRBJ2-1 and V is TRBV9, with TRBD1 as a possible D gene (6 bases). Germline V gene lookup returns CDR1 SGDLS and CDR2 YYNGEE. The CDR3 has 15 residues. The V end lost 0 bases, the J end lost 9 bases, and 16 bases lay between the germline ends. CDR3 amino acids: CASSVAGQGLSEQFF. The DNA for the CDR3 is TGTGCCAGCAGCGTAGCGGGTCAGGGGCTCAGTGAGCAGTTCTTC.

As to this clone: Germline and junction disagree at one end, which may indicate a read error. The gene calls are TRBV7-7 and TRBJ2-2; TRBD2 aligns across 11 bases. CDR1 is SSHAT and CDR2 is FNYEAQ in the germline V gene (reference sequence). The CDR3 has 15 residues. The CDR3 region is CASSPIAGGVGELFF. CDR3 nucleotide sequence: TGTGCTAGCAGCCCAATAGCGGGAGGGGTCGGGGAGCTGTTTTTT.

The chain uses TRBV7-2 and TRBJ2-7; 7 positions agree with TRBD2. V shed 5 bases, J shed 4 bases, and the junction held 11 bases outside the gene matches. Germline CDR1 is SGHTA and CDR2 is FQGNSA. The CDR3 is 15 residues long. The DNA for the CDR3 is TGTGCCAGCAGCCCCTTGACTAGCAGGAAGTACGAGCAGTACTTC. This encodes CASSPLTSRKYEQYF.

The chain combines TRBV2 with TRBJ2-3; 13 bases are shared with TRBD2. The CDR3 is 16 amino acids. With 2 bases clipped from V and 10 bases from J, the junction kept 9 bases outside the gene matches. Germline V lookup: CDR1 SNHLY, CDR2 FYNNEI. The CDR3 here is CASSELRTSGRSAQYF. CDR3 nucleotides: TGTGCCAGCAGTGAACTCCGGACTAGCGGGAGATCGGCGCAGTATTTT.

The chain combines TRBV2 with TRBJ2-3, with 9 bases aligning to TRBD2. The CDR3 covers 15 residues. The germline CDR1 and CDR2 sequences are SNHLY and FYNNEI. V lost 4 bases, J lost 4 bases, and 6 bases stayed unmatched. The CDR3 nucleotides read TGTGCCAGCAGTGGACGCGGGAGGGGCGCAGATACGCAGTATTTT. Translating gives CASSGRGRGADTQYF.

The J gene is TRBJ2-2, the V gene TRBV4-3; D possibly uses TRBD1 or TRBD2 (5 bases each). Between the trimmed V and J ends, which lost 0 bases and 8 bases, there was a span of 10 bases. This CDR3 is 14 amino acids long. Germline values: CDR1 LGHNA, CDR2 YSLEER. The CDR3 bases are TGCGCCAGCAGCCAAGATTCGAGGGGTGGGGAGCTGTTTTTT. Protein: CASSQDSRGGELFF.

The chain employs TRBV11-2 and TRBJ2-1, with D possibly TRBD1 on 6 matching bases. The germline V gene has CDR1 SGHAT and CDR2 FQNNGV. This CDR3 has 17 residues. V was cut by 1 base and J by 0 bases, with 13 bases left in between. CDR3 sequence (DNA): TGTGCCAGCAGCTTAGGTCCGAGGGGGAGCTCCTACAATGAGCAGTTCTTC. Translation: CASSLGPRGSSYNEQFF.

In DNA form, the CDR3 reads TGTGCCAGCAGTTTTCCTCGGGCAAGCACCGGGGAGCTGTTTTTT. It yields the protein CASSFPRASTGELFF. V gene TRBV28 combines with J gene TRBJ2-2; D call uncertain. The V gene lost 3 bases and the J gene lost 4 bases, with 12 bases spanning the gap. From germline, CDR1 is MDHEN and CDR2 SYDVKM. CDR3 length: 15 residues.

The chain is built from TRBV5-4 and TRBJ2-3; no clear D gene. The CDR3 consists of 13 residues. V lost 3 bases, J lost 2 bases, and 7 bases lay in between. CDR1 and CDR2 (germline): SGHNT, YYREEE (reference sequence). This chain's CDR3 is CASSSTNTDTQYF. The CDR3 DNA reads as TGTGCCAGCAGCTCGACAAACACAGATACGCAGTATTTT.

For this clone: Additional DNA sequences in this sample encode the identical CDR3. CDR3 nucleotide sequence: TGTGCCTGGAGTGTACTGACTGGAAACACCATATATTTT. This encodes CAWSVLTGNTIYF. The chain joins TRBV30 to TRBJ1-3, with D hard to call. Trimming left V 0 bases short and J 2 bases short, with 5 bases between. Germline values: CDR1 GTSNPN, CDR2 SVGIG (reference sequence). The CDR3 runs to 13 residues.